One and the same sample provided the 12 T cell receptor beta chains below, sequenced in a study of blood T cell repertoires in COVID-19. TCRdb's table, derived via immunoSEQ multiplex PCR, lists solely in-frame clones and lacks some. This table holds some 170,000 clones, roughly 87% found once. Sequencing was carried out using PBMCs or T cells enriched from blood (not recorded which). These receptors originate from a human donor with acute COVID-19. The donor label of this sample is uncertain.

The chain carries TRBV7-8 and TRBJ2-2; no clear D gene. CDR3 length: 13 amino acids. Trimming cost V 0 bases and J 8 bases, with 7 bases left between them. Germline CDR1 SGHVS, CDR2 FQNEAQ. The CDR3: CASSLAPRGELFF. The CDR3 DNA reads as TGTGCCAGCAGCTTAGCGCCTAGGGGGGAGCTGTTTTTT.

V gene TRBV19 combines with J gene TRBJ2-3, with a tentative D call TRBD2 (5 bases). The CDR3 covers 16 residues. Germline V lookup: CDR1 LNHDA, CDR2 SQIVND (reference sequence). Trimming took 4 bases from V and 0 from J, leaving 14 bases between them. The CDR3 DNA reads TGTGCCAGTAGTAGCGGGCCGGCCGCTAGCACAGATACGCAGTATTTT. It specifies CASSSGPAASTDTQYF.

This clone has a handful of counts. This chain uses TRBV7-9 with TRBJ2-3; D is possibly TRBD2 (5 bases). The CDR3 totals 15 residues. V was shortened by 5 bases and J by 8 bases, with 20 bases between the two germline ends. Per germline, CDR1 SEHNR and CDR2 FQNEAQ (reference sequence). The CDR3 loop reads CASSRRVSTEATQYF. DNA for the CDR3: TGTGCCAGCAGCCGTAGAGTGTCTACGGAGGCTACGCAGTATTTT.

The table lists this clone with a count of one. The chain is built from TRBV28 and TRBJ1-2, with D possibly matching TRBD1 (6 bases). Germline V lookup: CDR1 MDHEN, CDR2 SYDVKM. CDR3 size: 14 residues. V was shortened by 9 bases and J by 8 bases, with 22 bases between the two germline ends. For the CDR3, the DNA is TGTGCCAGTTGTTGCCCGACAGGAATTTTGGGCTACACCTTC. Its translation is CASCCPTGILGYTF.

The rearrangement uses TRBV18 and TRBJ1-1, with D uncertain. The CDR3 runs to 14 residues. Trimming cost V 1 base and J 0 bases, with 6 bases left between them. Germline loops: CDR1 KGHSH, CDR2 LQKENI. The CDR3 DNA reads TGTGCCAGCTCACCACGGGCTATGAACACTGAAGCTTTCTTT. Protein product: CASSPRAMNTEAFF.

CDR3 sequence reads: CASSVVQFSNQPQHF. The CDR3 nucleotides are TGTGCCAGCAGCGTAGTTCAGTTTAGCAATCAGCCCCAGCATTTT. The chain recombines TRBV9 with TRBJ1-5; no clear D gene. The germline V gene encodes CDR1 SGDLS and CDR2 YYNGEE. Trimming pared 0 bases from V and 0 bases from J, leaving 7 bases between. The length of the CDR3 is 15 residues.

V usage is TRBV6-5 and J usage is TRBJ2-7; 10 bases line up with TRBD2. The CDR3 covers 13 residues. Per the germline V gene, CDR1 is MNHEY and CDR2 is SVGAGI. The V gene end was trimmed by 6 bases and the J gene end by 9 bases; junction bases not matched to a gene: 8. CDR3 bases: TGTGCCAGCAGGGCTAGCGGGGGAATAGGGCAGTACTTC. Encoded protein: CASRASGGIGQYF.

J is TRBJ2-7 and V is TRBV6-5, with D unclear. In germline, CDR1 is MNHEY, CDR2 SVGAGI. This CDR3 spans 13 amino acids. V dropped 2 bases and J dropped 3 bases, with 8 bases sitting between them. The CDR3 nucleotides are TGTGCCAGCAGTTACGCTAGAGTCTACGAGCAGTACTTC. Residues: CASSYARVYEQYF.

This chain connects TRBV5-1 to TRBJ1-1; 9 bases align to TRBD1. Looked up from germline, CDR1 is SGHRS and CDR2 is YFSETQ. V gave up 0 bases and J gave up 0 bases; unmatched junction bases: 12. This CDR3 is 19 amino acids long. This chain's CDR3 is CASSLAPGTGSLMNTEAFF. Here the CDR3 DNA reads TGCGCCAGCAGCTTGGCGCCCGGGACAGGGAGTTTGATGAACACTGAAGCTTTCTTT.

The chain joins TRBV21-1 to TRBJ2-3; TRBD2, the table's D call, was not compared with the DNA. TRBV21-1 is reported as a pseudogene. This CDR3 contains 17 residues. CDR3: CASSLHPGNRDTDTQYF. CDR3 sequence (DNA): TGTGCCAGCAGCCTACATCCGGGGAATAGGGACACAGATACGCAGTATTTT.

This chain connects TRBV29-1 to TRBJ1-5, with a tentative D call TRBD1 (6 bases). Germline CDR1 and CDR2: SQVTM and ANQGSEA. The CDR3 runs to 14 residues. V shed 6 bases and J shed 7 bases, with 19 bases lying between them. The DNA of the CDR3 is TGCAGCGTCCAAATAGGGGGGGCTCAACAGCCCCAGCATTTT. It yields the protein CSVQIGGAQQPQHF.

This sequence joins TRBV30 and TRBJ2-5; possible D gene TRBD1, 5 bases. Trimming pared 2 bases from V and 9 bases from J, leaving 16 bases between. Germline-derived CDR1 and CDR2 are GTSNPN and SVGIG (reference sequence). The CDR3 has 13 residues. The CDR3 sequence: CAWSNQGAAAQYF. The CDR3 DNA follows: TGTGCCTGGAGTAATCAGGGCGCGGCGGCCCAGTACTTC.